What follows are 4 T cell receptor beta chains derived from one specimen sequenced in a study of cytomegalovirus exposure and HLA in healthy donors. Both 60 Vbeta primers and 13 Jbeta primers went into the PCR. Method: immunoSEQ multiplex PCR; TCRdb's copy keeps in-frame clones and lacks some. In the table there are some 130,000 clones, more than 70% of which are singletons. Sequences were obtained from PBMCs. The receptors derive from a middle-aged man in good health and CMV-seronegative.

The chain uses TRBV5-4 and TRBJ2-5; 14 bases are a match to TRBD2. Germline V gene data show CDR1 as SGHNT and CDR2 as YYREEE (reference sequence). The CDR3 totals 16 residues. J was trimmed by 9 bases and V by 4 bases; bases with no gene match: 11. The CDR3 DNA reads as TGTGCCAGCAGCGCGGGACTAGCGGGAGCCAGGCCAGCCCAGTACTTC. Translated, it gives CASSAGLAGARPAQYF.

Remarks on this clone: The final CDR3 position lacks the conserved phenylalanine or tryptophan, pointing to a likely read error. The DNA is left out, because the CDR3 cannot be placed on it with certainty; the CDR3 is given as TCRdb lists it. The chain uses TRBV2 and TRBJ1-2; no DNA check was done on the table's D call, TRBD1. CDR1 and CDR2 from the germline V gene are SNHLY and FYNNEI. The CDR3 comprises 10 residues, both ends counted. This chain's CDR3 is CASSLTVSIL.

The rearrangement uses TRBV7-2 and TRBJ2-2, with 9 nucleotides matching TRBD2. V lost 3 bases, J lost 6 bases, and 8 bases stayed unmatched. CDR1 and CDR2 (germline): SGHTA, FQGNSA. The CDR3 consists of 16 residues. CDR3 nucleotides: TGTGCCAGCAGCTTGGGCGGGGGGGCCCCGGCCGGGGAGCTGTTTTTT. It codes for CASSLGGGAPAGELFF.

The chain has TRBV29-1 and TRBJ2-1, with a possible D match to TRBD2 (5 bases). The germline gives CDR1 SQVTM, CDR2 ANQGSEA. Trimming removed 6 bases from V and 7 bases from J, with 16 bases in between. The CDR3 runs 13 residues. CDR3 nucleotide sequence: TGCAGCGTGAGGACTTCCCGGTTGAATGAGCAGTTCTTC. Protein sequence: CSVRTSRLNEQFF.